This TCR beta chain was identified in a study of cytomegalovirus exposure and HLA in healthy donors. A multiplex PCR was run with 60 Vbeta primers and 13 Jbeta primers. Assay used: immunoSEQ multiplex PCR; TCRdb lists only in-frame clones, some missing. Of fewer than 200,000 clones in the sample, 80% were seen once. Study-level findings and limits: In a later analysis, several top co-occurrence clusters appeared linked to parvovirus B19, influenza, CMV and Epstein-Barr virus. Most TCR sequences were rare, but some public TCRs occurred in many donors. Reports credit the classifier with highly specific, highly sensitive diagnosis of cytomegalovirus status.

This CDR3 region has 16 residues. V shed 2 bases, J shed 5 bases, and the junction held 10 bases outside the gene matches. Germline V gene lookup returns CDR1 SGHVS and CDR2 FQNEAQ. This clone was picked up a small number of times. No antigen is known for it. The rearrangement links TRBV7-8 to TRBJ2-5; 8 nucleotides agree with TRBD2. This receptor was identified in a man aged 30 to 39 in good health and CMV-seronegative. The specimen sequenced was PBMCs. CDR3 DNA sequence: TGTGCCAGCAGCTTACGGCGGGGGGAAGTCCTTGAGACCCAGTACTTC. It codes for CASSLRRGEVLETQYF.